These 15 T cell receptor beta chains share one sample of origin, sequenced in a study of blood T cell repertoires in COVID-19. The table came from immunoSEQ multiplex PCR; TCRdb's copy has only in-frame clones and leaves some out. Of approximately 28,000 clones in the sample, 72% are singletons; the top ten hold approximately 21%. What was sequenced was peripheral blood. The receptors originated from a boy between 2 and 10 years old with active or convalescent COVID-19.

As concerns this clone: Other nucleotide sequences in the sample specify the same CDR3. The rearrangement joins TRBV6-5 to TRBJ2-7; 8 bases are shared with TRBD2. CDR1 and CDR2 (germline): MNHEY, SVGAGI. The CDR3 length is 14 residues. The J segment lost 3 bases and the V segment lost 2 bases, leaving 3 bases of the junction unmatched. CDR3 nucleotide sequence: TGTGCCAGCAGTTACGGGACTAGTAGCTACGAGCAGTACTTC. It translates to CASSYGTSSYEQYF.

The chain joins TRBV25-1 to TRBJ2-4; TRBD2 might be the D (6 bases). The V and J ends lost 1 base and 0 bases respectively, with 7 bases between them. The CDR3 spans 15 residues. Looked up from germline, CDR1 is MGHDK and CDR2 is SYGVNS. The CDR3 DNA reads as TGTGCCAGCAGTGAATGGGGGGTAGCCAAAAACATTCAGTACTTC. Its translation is CASSEWGVAKNIQYF.

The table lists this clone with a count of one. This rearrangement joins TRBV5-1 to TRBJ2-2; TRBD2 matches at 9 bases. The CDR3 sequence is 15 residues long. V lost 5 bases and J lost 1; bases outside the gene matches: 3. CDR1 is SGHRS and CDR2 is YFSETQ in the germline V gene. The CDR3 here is CASRSSGGNTGELFF. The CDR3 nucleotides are TGCGCCAGCAGGAGTAGCGGGGGGAACACCGGGGAGCTGTTTTTT.

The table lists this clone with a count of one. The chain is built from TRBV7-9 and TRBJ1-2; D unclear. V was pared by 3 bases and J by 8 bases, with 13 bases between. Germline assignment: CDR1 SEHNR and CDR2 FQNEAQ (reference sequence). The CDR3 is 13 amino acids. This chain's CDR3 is CASSFPIREGYTF. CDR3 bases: TGTGCCAGCAGCTTCCCAATTCGAGAGGGCTACACCTTC.

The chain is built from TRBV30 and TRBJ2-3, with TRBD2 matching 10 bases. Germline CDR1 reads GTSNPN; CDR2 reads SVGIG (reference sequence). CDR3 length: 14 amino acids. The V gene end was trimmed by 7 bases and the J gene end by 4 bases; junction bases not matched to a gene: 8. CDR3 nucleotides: TGTGCCTTTACCGGAGGACTAGCGGCAGATACGCAGTATTTT. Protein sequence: CAFTGGLAADTQYF.

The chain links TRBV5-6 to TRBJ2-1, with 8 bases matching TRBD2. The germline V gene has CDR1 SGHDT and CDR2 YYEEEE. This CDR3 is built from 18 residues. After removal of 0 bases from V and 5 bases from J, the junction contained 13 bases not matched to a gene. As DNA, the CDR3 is TGTGCCAGCAGCTTGGATCGTGTATCGGGAGGGATTCACAATGAGCAGTTCTTC. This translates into CASSLDRVSGGIHNEQFF.

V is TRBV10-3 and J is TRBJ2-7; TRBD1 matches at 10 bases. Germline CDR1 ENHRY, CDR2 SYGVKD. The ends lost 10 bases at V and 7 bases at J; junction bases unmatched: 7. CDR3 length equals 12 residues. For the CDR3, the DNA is TGTGCCACCAGACAGGGGGCAGGGGAGCAGTACGTC. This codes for CATRQGAGEQYV.

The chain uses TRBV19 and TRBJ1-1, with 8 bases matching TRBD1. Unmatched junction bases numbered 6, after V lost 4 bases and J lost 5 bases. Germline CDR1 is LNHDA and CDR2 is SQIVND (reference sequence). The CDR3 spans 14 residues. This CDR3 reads CASSSTGGGTEAFF. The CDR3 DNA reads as TGTGCCAGTAGTAGCACAGGGGGGGGTACTGAAGCTTTCTTT.

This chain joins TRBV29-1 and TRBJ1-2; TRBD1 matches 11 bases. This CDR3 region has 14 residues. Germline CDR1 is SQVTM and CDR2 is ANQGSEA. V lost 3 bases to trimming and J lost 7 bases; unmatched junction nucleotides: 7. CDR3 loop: CSVDRTGGAGGYTF. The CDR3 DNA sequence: TGCAGCGTTGATCGGACAGGGGGCGCAGGTGGCTACACCTTC. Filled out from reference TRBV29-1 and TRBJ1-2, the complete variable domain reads SAVISQKPSRDICQRGTSLTIQCQVDSQVTMMFWYRQQPGQSLTLIATANQGSEATYESGFVIDKFPISRPNLTFSTLTVSNMSPEDSSIYLCSVDRTGGAGGYTFGSGTRLTVV.

The CDR3 DNA follows: TGTGCCAGCAGCCGAACTAGAGGGTACGAGCAGTACTTC. It yields the protein CASSRTRGYEQYF. This sequence joins TRBV7-8 and TRBJ2-7; TRBD2 is a possible D gene (5 bases). The CDR3 length is 13 residues. Deletions cut 5 bases from V and 4 bases from J, with 12 bases between. Germline CDR1 SGHVS, CDR2 FQNEAQ.

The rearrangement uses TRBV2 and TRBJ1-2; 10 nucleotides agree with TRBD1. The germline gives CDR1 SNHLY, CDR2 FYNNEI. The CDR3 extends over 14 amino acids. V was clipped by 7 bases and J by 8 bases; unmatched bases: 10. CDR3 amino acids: CASTRDRGNYGYTF. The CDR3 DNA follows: TGTGCCAGCACCCGGGACAGGGGTAATTACGGCTACACCTTC.

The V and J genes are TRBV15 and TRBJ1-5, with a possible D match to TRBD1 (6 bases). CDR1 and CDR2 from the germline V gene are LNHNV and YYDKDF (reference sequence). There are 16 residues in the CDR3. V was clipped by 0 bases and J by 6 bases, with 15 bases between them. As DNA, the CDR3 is TGTGCCACCAGCAGAGATGTCCAGGGGCCGAGTCAGCCCCAGCATTTT. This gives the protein CATSRDVQGPSQPQHF.

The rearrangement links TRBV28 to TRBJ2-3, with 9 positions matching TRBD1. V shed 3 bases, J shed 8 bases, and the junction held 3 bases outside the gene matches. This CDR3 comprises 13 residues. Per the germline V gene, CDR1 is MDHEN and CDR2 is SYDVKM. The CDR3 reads CASSFRDRATQYF. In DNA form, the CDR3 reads TGTGCCAGCAGTTTTAGGGACAGGGCTACGCAGTATTTT.

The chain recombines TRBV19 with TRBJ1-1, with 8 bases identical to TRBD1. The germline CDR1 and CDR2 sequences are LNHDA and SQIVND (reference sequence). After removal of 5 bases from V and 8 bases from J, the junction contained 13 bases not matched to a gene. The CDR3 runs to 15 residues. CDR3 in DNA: TGTGCCAGTAGTCCCCGGACAGGGTCATGGATCGAAGCTTTCTTT. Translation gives CASSPRTGSWIEAFF.

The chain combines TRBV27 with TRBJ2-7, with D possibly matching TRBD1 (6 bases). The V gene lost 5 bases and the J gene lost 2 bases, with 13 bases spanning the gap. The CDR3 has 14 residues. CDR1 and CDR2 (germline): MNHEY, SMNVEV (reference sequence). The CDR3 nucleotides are TGTGCCAGCAGTCCCCTGGGGGCAACCTACGAGCAGTACTTC. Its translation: CASSPLGATYEQYF.